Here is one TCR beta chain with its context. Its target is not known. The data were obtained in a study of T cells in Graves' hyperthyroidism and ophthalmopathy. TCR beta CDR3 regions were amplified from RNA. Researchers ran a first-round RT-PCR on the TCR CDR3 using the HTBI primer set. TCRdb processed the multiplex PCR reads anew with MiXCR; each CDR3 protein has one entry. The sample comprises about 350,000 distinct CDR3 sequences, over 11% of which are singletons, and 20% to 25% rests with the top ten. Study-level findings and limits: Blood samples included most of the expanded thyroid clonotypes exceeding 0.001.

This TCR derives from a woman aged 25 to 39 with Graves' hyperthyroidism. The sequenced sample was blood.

Written as DNA, the CDR3 is TGTGCCAGTAATCGTCGGGACCTCAAGGCAACCCAGTACTTC. This encodes CASNRRDLKATQYF. The V and J genes are TRBV19 and TRBJ2-5; possibly TRBD1 or TRBD2 for D (5 bases each). The length of the CDR3 is 14 residues. Between the trimmed V and J ends, which lost 7 bases and 8 bases, there was a span of 20 bases. Looked up from germline, CDR1 is LNHDA and CDR2 is SQIVND (reference sequence).